The clone carrying this T cell receptor (beta chain) appeared many times. Antigen: not known. These data are taken from a study of CD8 T cells in ankylosing spondylitis. Study results and limitations: Ankylosing spondylitis blood appeared to be characterized by a TCR beta motif of several highly homologous variants. Reportedly, matched ankylosing spondylitis synovial fluid was significantly enriched for disease-linked clones.

The CDR3 consists of 13 residues. Looked up from germline, CDR1 is MNHEY and CDR2 is SMNVEV (reference sequence). The V and J ends lost 5 bases and 6 bases respectively, with 12 bases between them. Quantitative 5'-RACE was performed with molecular barcodes, and it yielded the TCR beta libraries. TCRdb reanalysed the 5' RACE reads using MiXCR and keeps one entry per CDR3 protein. The repertoire has around 88,000 distinct CDR3 sequences, 7.5% to 9% of them found once; the top ten carry over 4.5%. The rearrangement joins TRBV27 to TRBJ2-3; D tentatively fits TRBD1 or TRBD2 (5 bases each). Sequences were obtained from blood, either unsorted or a sorted T cell fraction (not recorded which). This sequence was found in a male donor with ankylosing spondylitis or in good health (not recorded which). CDR3: CASSPNEGDTQYF. DNA for the CDR3: TGTGCCAGCAGTCCAAATGAGGGGGATACGCAGTATTTT.